Described below is a single TCR beta chain sequence and its context. Its antigen is currently unknown. This sample was taken from a study of T cells in localized non-small cell lung cancer. Study-wide findings and caveats: Of the tissues analyzed, uninvolved adjacent lung showed maximal T cell clonality, greater than tumor. An association was observed between higher blood T cell density and longer overall survival. Across samples, adjacent lung featured a median roughly 60 of the top 100 tumor clones.

The assay was immunoSEQ multiplex PCR, and TCRdb's table has in-frame clones only and misses some. The data show approximately 72,000 clones, 84% seen once. From germline, CDR1 is MNHNS and CDR2 SASEGT. CDR3 size: 15 residues. V dropped 8 bases and J dropped 7 bases, with 21 bases sitting between them. The source material was peripheral blood, sampled before any cancer treatment. The V call is TRBV6-1, the J call TRBJ2-1; D is unresolved. This TCR derives from a female donor older than 55 with stage I lung adenocarcinoma. The CDR3 nucleotides read TGTGCCAGCTCAGTAGGTGGTAGCTGGGGAAATGAGCAGTTCTTC. This encodes CASSVGGSWGNEQFF.